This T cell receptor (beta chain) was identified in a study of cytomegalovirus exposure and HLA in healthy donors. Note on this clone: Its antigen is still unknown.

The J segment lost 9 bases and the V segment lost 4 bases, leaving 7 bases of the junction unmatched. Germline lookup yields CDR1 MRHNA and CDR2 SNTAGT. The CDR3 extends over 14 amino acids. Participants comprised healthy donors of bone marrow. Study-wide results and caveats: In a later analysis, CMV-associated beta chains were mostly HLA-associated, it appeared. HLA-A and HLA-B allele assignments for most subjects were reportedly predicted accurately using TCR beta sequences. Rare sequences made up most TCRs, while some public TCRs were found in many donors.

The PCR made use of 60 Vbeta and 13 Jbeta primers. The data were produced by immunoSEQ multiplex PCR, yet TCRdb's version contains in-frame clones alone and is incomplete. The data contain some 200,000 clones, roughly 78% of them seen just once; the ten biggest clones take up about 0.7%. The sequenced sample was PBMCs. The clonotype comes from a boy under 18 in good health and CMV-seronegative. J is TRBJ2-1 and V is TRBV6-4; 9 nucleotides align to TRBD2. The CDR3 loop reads CASSVGGGAGEQFF. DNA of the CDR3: TGTGCCAGCAGTGTCGGCGGGGGGGCAGGTGAGCAGTTCTTC.